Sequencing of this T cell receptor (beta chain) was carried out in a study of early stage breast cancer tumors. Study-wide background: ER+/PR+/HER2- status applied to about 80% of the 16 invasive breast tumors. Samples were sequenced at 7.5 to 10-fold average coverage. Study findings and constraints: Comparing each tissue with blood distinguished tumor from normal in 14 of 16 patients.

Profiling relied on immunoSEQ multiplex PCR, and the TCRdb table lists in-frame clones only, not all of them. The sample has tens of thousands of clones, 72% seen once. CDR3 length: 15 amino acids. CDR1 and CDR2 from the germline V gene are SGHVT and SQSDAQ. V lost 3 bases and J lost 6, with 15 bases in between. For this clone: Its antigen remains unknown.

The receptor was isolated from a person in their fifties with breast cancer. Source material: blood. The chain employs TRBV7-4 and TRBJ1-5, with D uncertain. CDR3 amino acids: CASSFSKGFRQPQHF. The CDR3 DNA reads TGTGCCAGCAGCTTTTCGAAGGGATTCCGTCAGCCCCAGCATTTT.